Included here is one TCR beta chain sequence, with context. This sample is part of a study of PD-1 blockade in classical Hodgkin lymphoma. Germline V CDR1 and CDR2: SGHTA, FQGNSA. CDR3 length equals 14 residues. The V segment lost 5 bases and the J segment 5 bases; nucleotides outside the gene matches: 5. Using immunoSEQ multiplex PCR, the repertoire was profiled, and TCRdb retains in-frame clones only, with some absent. The table includes tens of thousands of clones, approximately 92% detected once. Each and every patient relapsed after autologous stem cell transplantation, and patients got differing brentuximab vedotin exposure.

The specimen comprised peripheral blood mononuclear cells (PBMCs), sampled at baseline. V and J are TRBV7-2 and TRBJ1-5; 8 nucleotides agree with TRBD1. The origin of this receptor is a human donor with classical Hodgkin lymphoma. CDR3 in DNA: TGTGCCAGCAGCGTCGACAGGGGATATCAGCCCCAGCATTTT. It encodes CASSVDRGYQPQHF.